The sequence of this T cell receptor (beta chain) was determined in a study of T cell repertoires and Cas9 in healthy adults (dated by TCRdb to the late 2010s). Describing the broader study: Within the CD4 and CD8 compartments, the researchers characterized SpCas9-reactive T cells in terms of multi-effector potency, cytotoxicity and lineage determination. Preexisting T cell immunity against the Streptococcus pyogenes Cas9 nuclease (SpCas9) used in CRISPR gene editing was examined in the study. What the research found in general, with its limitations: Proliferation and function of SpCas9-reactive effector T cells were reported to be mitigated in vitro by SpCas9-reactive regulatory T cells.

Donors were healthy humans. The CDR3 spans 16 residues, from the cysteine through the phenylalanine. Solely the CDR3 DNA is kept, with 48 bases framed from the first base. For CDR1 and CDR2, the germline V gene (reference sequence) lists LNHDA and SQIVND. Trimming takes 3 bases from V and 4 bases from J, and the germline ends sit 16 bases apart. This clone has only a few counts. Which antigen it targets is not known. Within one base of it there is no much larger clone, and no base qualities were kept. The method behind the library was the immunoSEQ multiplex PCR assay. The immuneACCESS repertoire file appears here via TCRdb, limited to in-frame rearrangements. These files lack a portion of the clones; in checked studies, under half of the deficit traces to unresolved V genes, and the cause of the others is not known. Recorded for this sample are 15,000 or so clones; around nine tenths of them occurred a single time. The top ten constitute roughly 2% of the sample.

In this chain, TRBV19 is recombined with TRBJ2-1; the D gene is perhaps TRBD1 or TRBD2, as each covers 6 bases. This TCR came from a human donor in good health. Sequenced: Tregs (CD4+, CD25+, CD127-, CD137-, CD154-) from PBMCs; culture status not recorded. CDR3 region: CASSIGQPGGYNEQFF. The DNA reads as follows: TGTGCCAGTAGTATCGGACAGCCTGGGGGGTACAATGAGCAGTTCTTC. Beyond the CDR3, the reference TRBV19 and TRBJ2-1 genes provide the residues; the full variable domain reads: DGGITQSPKYLFRKEGQNVTLSCEQNLNHDAMYWYRQDPGQGLRLIYYSQIVNDFQKGDIAEGYSVSREKKESFPLTVTSAQKNPTAFYLCASSIGQPGGYNEQFFGPGTRLTVL.